The 19 T cell receptor beta chains below were found in one sample sequenced in a study of T cells after yellow fever vaccination. TCRdb redid the calling of the 5' RACE reads with MiXCR, one entry per CDR3 protein. Seen here are 600,000 to 750,000 distinct CDR3 sequences, 12% observed once, and the top ten hold more than 13%. This specimen consisted of PBMCs, obtained on the day of the yellow fever booster vaccination. The receptors were sampled from a man younger than 45 who received the YFV17D yellow fever vaccine.

This clonotype was seen only a few times. CDR3 amino acids: CSPDPPDPPGSYNSPLHF. The CDR3 DNA follows: TGCAGCCCCGACCCCCCGGACCCTCCAGGGTCCTATAATTCACCCCTCCACTTT. The rearrangement uses TRBV29-1 and TRBJ1-6; TRBD1 might be the D (5 bases). Germline assignment: CDR1 SQVTM and CDR2 ANQGSEA. V dropped 8 bases and J dropped 1 base, with 24 bases sitting between them. The CDR3 extends over 18 amino acids.

This rearrangement joins TRBV6-5 to TRBJ1-2; a weak D match, TRBD1 (5 bases). The germline V and J ends were trimmed by 0 bases and 4 bases, with 9 bases remaining between them. The CDR3 consists of 14 residues. The germline V gene has CDR1 MNHEY and CDR2 SVGAGI. The CDR3 DNA is TGTGCCAGCAGTTACTCGATAGGGACCTATGGCTACACCTTC. Amino acid sequence: CASSYSIGTYGYTF.

There are a few counts of this clonotype. V is TRBV5-8 and J is TRBJ2-5; D gene uncertain. In germline, CDR1 is SGHTS, CDR2 YDEGEE. The CDR3 is made up of 13 amino acids. The V end lost 4 bases, the J end lost 5 bases, and 12 bases lay between the germline ends. The chain's CDR3 is CASSRDGFETQYF. The CDR3 bases are TGTGCCAGCAGCAGGGATGGTTTCGAGACCCAGTACTTC. The complete variable domain, with remaining parts taken from reference TRBV5-8 and TRBJ2-5, reads EAGVTQSPTHLIKTRGQQATLRCSPISGHTSVYWYQQALGLGLQFLLWYDEGEERNRGNFPPRFSGRQFPNYSSELNVNALELEDSALYLCASSRDGFETQYFGPGTRLLVL.

To note about this clonotype: At one of its ends the junction is not consistent with the germline gene, which may arise from a read error. V is TRBV27 and J is TRBJ2-1; TRBD2 matches 15 bases. Germline assignment: CDR1 MNHEY and CDR2 SMNVEV (reference sequence). The CDR3 has 16 amino acids. The CDR3 DNA reads as TGTGCCAGCGGGGGACTAGCGGGGGGCCTCTACAATGAGCAGTTTTTC. As protein: CASGGLAGGLYNEQFF.

The CDR3 nucleotides are TGTGCCAGCAGTGACAGACTAGCGGGTGAGCAGTTCTTC. Protein: CASSDRLAGEQFF. The rearrangement joins TRBV6-4 to TRBJ2-1; 10 bases are shared with TRBD2. Germline V gene sequence: CDR1 MRHNA, CDR2 SNTAGT. The CDR3 has 13 residues. J lost 9 bases, V lost 2 bases, and 1 base had no gene match.

This clonotype was seen only a few times. The chain uses TRBV20-1 and TRBJ2-1, with D possibly being TRBD1 (6 bases). CDR1 and CDR2 from the germline V gene are DFQATT and SNEGSKA (reference sequence). Between the trimmed V and J ends, which lost 0 bases and 16 bases, there was a span of 22 bases. The length of the CDR3 is 14 residues. As DNA, the CDR3 is TGCAGTGCTAGAGATCTCGGGAACATCGTGGGGGCTTTCTTC. This encodes CSARDLGNIVGAFF.

The chain uses TRBV25-1 and TRBJ1-1; 7 bases line up with TRBD1. After removal of 7 bases from V and 0 bases from J, the junction contained 5 bases not matched to a gene. From germline, CDR1 is MGHDK and CDR2 SYGVNS. The CDR3 covers 14 residues. CDR3 DNA sequence: TGTGCCAGCATGGAGACAGGGCTGAACACTGAAGCTTTCTTT. Its protein product is CASMETGLNTEAFF.

The rearrangement joins TRBV15 to TRBJ2-2, with D unclear. The CDR3 is 16 amino acids. The germline gives CDR1 LNHNV, CDR2 YYDKDF (reference sequence). V gave up 3 bases and J gave up 0 bases, with 11 bases separating them. The CDR3 coding sequence is TGTGCCACCAGCAGCCGGGTCGCCTCGAACACCGGGGAGCTGTTTTTT. Its protein is CATSSRVASNTGELFF.

This clonotype was detected only a few times. This chain links TRBV4-1 with TRBJ2-3; D gene ambiguous. Trimming pared 0 bases from V and 3 bases from J, leaving 10 bases between. CDR3 length equals 15 residues. Germline-derived CDR1 and CDR2 are MGHRA and YSYEKL. CDR3 nucleotides: TGCGCCAGCAGCCAAGAGCTAGTCGGGACAGATACGCAGTATTTT. The encoded protein is CASSQELVGTDTQYF.

The rearrangement uses TRBV28 and TRBJ2-1; D not resolved. Trimming took off 2 bases at V and 9 bases at J, with 11 bases between the two ends. The CDR3 extends over 13 amino acids. Germline loops: CDR1 MDHEN, CDR2 SYDVKM. The CDR3 sequence is CASSLGQVGEQFF. In DNA form, the CDR3 reads TGTGCCAGCAGTTTAGGCCAGGTCGGTGAGCAGTTCTTC. Together with reference TRBV28 and TRBJ2-1, the CDR3 gives the full variable domain: DVKVTQSSRYLVKRTGEKVFLECVQDMDHENMFWYRQDPGLGLRLIYFSYDVKMKEKGDIPEGYSVSREKKERFSLILESASTNQTSMYLCASSLGQVGEQFFGPGTRLTVL.

The DNA for the CDR3 is TGTGCCAGTACCTTAGGGGGTCCTGGGGCCAACGTCCTGACTTTC. This gives the protein CASTLGGPGANVLTF. The V call is TRBV19, the J call TRBJ2-6; D perhaps matches TRBD1 (6 bases). V was cut by 7 bases and J by 2 bases, with 12 bases left in between. Germline loops: CDR1 LNHDA, CDR2 SQIVND (reference sequence). The CDR3 has 15 residues. Together with reference TRBV19 and TRBJ2-6, the CDR3 gives the full variable domain: DGGITQSPKYLFRKEGQNVTLSCEQNLNHDAMYWYRQDPGQGLRLIYYSQIVNDFQKGDIAEGYSVSREKKESFPLTVTSAQKNPTAFYLCASTLGGPGANVLTFGAGSRLTVL.

This clonotype came up a few times. The chain employs TRBV29-1 and TRBJ2-5; perhaps TRBD1 as D (5 bases). V lost 3 bases, J lost 5 bases, and 16 bases lay in between. Germline V lookup: CDR1 SQVTM, CDR2 ANQGSEA. CDR3 length equals 14 residues. CDR3 bases: TGCAGCGTTGATGGCAGGGTTGAGAGTGAGACCCAGTACTTC. Residues: CSVDGRVESETQYF.

The J gene is TRBJ2-7, the V gene TRBV6-6; D perhaps matches TRBD1 (5 bases). Trimming stripped 2 bases from V and 5 bases from J, with 10 bases between. CDR3 size: 13 residues. Looked up from germline, CDR1 is MNHNY and CDR2 is SVGAGI (reference sequence). CDR3 DNA sequence: TGTGCCAGCAGTTACCCTCAGGGTGACGAGCAGTACTTC. This gives the protein CASSYPQGDEQYF.

This rearrangement joins TRBV18 to TRBJ2-1, with 7 bases identical to TRBD2. V lost 4 bases and J lost 8; bases outside the gene matches: 14. The CDR3 is 16 amino acids. Per germline, CDR1 KGHSH and CDR2 LQKENI. The CDR3 sequence: CASSRVVGTTFDEQFF. DNA for the CDR3: TGTGCCAGCTCACGCGTGGTAGGGACTACTTTTGATGAGCAGTTCTTC.

This clonotype has at least ten counts. The chain uses TRBV10-3 and TRBJ2-1; D not resolved. V dropped 0 bases and J dropped 12 bases, with 12 bases sitting between them. There are 13 residues in the CDR3. Germline loops: CDR1 ENHRY, CDR2 SYGVKD. This CDR3 reads CAISESPDFWQFF. For the CDR3, the DNA is TGTGCCATCAGTGAGTCGCCCGATTTTTGGCAGTTCTTC.

The chain employs TRBV20-1 and TRBJ2-7; the match to TRBD2 covers 7 bases. Germline V lookup: CDR1 DFQATT, CDR2 SNEGSKA (reference sequence). This CDR3 comprises 13 residues. Unmatched junction bases numbered 6, after V lost 4 bases and J lost 3 bases. The CDR3 here is CSAIGEGVYEQYF. CDR3 bases: TGCAGTGCTATAGGGGAGGGCGTCTACGAGCAGTACTTC.

CDR3 DNA: TGTGCCAGCAGCTTAGGAATTCTAGGTGTCCTTGAAGCTTTCTTT. As protein: CASSLGILGVLEAFF. The V and J genes are TRBV7-2 and TRBJ1-1; D is unresolved. Between the trimmed V and J ends, which lost 1 base and 7 bases, there was a span of 16 bases. Germline V gene data show CDR1 as SGHTA and CDR2 as FQGNSA. The CDR3 length is 15 residues.

This clonotype was counted between two and nine times. The chain has TRBV6-5 and TRBJ1-2, with 8 nucleotides matching TRBD1. The junction had 0 bases not matched to a gene; V was cut back by 6 bases and J by 3 bases. CDR3 length: 12 residues. CDR1 and CDR2 (germline): MNHEY, SVGAGI. CDR3: CASRGQDYGYTF. The CDR3 DNA reads as TGTGCCAGCAGGGGACAGGACTATGGCTACACCTTC.

This clonotype was picked up a small number of times. The V and J genes are TRBV20-1 and TRBJ2-5; 8 bases match TRBD2. The V segment lost 3 bases and the J segment 2 bases; nucleotides outside the gene matches: 8. Germline CDR1 DFQATT, CDR2 SNEGSKA (reference sequence). The CDR3 length is 15 residues. CDR3 sequence: CSASPPAGEQETQYF. CDR3 DNA sequence: TGCAGTGCTAGCCCCCCAGCGGGAGAACAAGAGACCCAGTACTTC.